This T cell receptor (beta chain) emerged from a study of shared clonotypes between healthy human individuals. Study-wide results and caveats: A reduction in generation probabilities was seen for non-shared clonotypes relative to those shared by all four donors.

The sample holds a few counts of this clone. Antigen specificity is unknown. The method was immunoSEQ multiplex PCR; TCRdb's version includes in-frame clones alone and lacks a portion of them. This table holds 740,000 or so clones, more than 70% found once. Germline CDR1 is WNHNN and CDR2 is SYGVQD (reference sequence). The CDR3 loop spans 16 amino acids. The ends lost 3 bases at V and 4 bases at J; junction bases unmatched: 7. The source material was memory CD4+ T cells sorted from blood. Sample subset: CD45RA-negative fraction. V is TRBV10-1 and J is TRBJ2-7; 12 nucleotides line up with TRBD2. This receptor was identified in a woman aged 25-40 years in good health. CDR3 loop: CASSDGLAGTRYEQYF. Written as DNA, the CDR3 is TGCGCCAGCAGTGACGGACTAGCGGGGACCCGATACGAGCAGTACTTC.